Given below is one T cell receptor (beta chain) in context. Its antigen is currently unknown. Sequenced by immunoSEQ multiplex PCR; TCRdb stores in-frame clones only, minus some. The sample shows about 46,000 clones, around 90% of them seen only once. This record belongs to a study of OX40 agonist ivuxolimab in advanced cancers. Overall study findings and caveats: There were, on average, more expanded clones in CD8+ T cells than in CD4+.

Blood sampling was done at baseline, cycle 4 day 1, and cycle 7 day 1. The V gene's germline CDR1 is MGHRA and CDR2 YSYEKL. The ends were cut back, 4 bases at V and 1 base at J, with 16 bases in the middle. CDR3 size: 16 residues. This clonotype was sampled from an adult with an advanced solid tumor such as melanoma, head and neck, liver or kidney cancer. The input for sequencing was CD4+ or CD8+ T cells sorted from blood, taken in a trial of the OX40 agonist ivuxolimab. The chain combines TRBV4-1 with TRBJ2-5, with D possibly matching TRBD1 (6 bases). The CDR3 here is CASSPLRGLAQETQYF. The DNA for the CDR3 is TGCGCCAGCAGCCCCCTAAGGGGGTTAGCCCAAGAGACCCAGTACTTC.